The 20 T cell receptor beta chains listed next were all sequenced from one sample in a study of chemoradiotherapy in HPV16-positive cancers. The data were produced by immunoSEQ multiplex PCR, yet TCRdb's version contains in-frame clones alone and is incomplete. The sample lists about 16,000 clones, about 73% occurring once. Sequences were derived from tumor tissue, sampled from a patient who underwent chemoradiotherapy. These receptor sequences come from a human donor with HPV-associated anogenital cancer.

The table lists this clone with a count of one. This chain joins TRBV28 and TRBJ2-5, with D possibly being TRBD2 (6 bases). This CDR3 spans 14 amino acids. V was pared by 2 bases and J by 5 bases, with 12 bases between. Germline lookup yields CDR1 MDHEN and CDR2 SYDVKM. This CDR3 is CASSLPGAGETQYF. CDR3 coding DNA: TGTGCCAGCAGTTTACCGGGTGCGGGGGAGACCCAGTACTTC.

This chain links TRBV6-1 with TRBJ1-5; D call uncertain. The V gene lost 8 bases and the J gene lost 0 bases, with 11 bases spanning the gap. This CDR3 contains 14 residues. Germline assignment: CDR1 MNHNS and CDR2 SASEGT. CDR3 sequence reads: CASEQRNSNQPQHF. CDR3 sequence (DNA): TGTGCCAGCGAACAGCGAAATAGCAATCAGCCCCAGCATTTT.

This clone was observed a few times. This sequence joins TRBV6-1 and TRBJ2-2; the D call may be TRBD1 or TRBD2 (5 bases each). V lost 2 bases and J 2 bases, leaving 12 bases between the germline ends. Germline CDR1 and CDR2: MNHNS and SASEGT. This CDR3 spans 16 amino acids. CDR3 sequence (DNA): TGTGCCAGCAGTGAAAACTGGGACCCAAACACCGGGGAGCTGTTTTTT. This encodes CASSENWDPNTGELFF.

The V gene is TRBV6-1, the J gene TRBJ1-2; no firm D call. Deletions cut 7 bases from V and 7 bases from J, with 16 bases between. The CDR3 spans 13 residues. From germline, CDR1 is MNHNS and CDR2 SASEGT. The CDR3 spells CASTWGRAGGYTF. The DNA of the CDR3 is TGTGCCAGCACCTGGGGAAGGGCTGGTGGCTACACCTTC.

The J gene is TRBJ1-1, the V gene TRBV6-5; D might be TRBD1 (5 bases). The CDR3 has 14 amino acids. V gave up 6 bases and J gave up 11 bases, with 22 bases separating them. Germline V gene sequence: CDR1 MNHEY, CDR2 SVGAGI. Here the CDR3 reads CASREPHLLGLAFF. CDR3 coding DNA: TGTGCCAGCAGAGAGCCTCACCTCCTGGGACTCGCTTTCTTT.

CDR3 region: CASGASYEQYF. For the CDR3, the DNA is TGTGCCAGCGGAGCCTCCTACGAGCAGTACTTC. The chain carries TRBV19 and TRBJ2-7; D unresolved. The CDR3 spans 11 residues. The V and J ends lost 9 bases and 0 bases respectively, with 6 bases between them. Germline V gene sequence: CDR1 LNHDA, CDR2 SQIVND (reference sequence).

In DNA, the CDR3 is TGTGCCAGCAGCCCCCTCGGGACAGGGCAATACGAGCAGTACTTC. Translation: CASSPLGTGQYEQYF. This chain uses TRBV11-2 with TRBJ2-7; 9 bases match TRBD1. Looked up from germline, CDR1 is SGHAT and CDR2 is FQNNGV. The CDR3 has 15 residues. Losses at the gene ends were 5 bases for V and 4 bases for J; bases not matched to a gene: 9.

The chain carries TRBV5-4 and TRBJ2-2; TRBD2 matches 10 bases. Germline assignment: CDR1 SGHNT and CDR2 YYREEE (reference sequence). Trimming at V came to 1 base and at J to 7 bases, leaving 10 bases not matched to a gene. The length of the CDR3 is 17 residues. Here the CDR3 reads CASSLSASGSFGGELFF. DNA for the CDR3: TGTGCCAGCAGCTTGTCGGCTAGCGGGAGTTTCGGCGGGGAGCTGTTTTTT.

This clone was found a few times. The chain couples TRBV5-1 to TRBJ2-2, with a tentative D call TRBD2 (6 bases). Trimming pared 0 bases from V and 4 bases from J, leaving 10 bases between. CDR3 length equals 15 residues. Germline-derived CDR1 and CDR2 are SGHRS and YFSETQ. CDR3 DNA: TGCGCCAGCAGCTTGGGTAGTAGCGGCACCGGGGAGCTGTTTTTT. Residues: CASSLGSSGTGELFF.

CDR3 residues: CASSWGTDTQYF. The CDR3 DNA follows: TGTGCCAGCAGCTGGGGCACAGATACGCAGTATTTT. The chain carries TRBV2 and TRBJ2-3; no reliable D call. The CDR3 has 12 residues. Trimming stripped 6 bases from V and 1 base from J, with 5 bases between. Looked up from germline, CDR1 is SNHLY and CDR2 is FYNNEI.

The chain employs TRBV7-7 and TRBJ2-5; 7 bases fit TRBD2. V was clipped by 5 bases and J by 5 bases; unmatched bases: 20. The CDR3 is made up of 18 amino acids. Germline V gives CDR1 SSHAT, CDR2 FNYEAQ (reference sequence). CDR3: CASSGGRGGLPRGETQYF. The CDR3 nucleotides are TGTGCCAGCAGCGGAGGGAGGGGCGGACTCCCCCGCGGGGAGACCCAGTACTTC.

The chain carries TRBV7-3 and TRBJ2-5; possibly TRBD1 for D (7 bases). Germline V gene lookup returns CDR1 SGHTA and CDR2 FQGTGA. The CDR3 is made up of 15 amino acids. V lost 6 bases and J 0 bases, leaving 14 bases between the germline ends. CDR3 in DNA: TGTGCCAGCAGTCTGGGGGGACAGTACCAAGAGACCCAGTACTTC. This codes for CASSLGGQYQETQYF.

The V and J genes are TRBV4-2 and TRBJ2-4; possible D gene TRBD2, 6 bases. This CDR3 has 15 residues. Germline CDR1 LGHNA, CDR2 YNFKEQ. The V end was cut by 0 bases, the J end by 4 bases, with 10 bases between. For the CDR3, the DNA is TGTGCCAGCAGCCAAGAGAGGACTAATAAAAACATTCAGTACTTC. Residues: CASSQERTNKNIQYF.

V gene TRBV28 combines with J gene TRBJ2-7, with D perhaps given as TRBD1 or TRBD2 (5 bases each). The CDR3 extends over 13 amino acids. The V gene lost 2 bases and the J gene lost 1 base, with 6 bases spanning the gap. From germline, CDR1 is MDHEN and CDR2 SYDVKM. Here the CDR3 DNA reads TGTGCCAGCAGTTTAGAGGGGTCCTACGAGCAGTACTTC. This translates into CASSLEGSYEQYF.

The V and J genes are TRBV7-2 and TRBJ2-2, with D uncertain. V was cut by 1 base and J by 3 bases, with 6 bases left in between. In germline, CDR1 is SGHTA, CDR2 FQGNSA. The CDR3 is 14 amino acids. The CDR3 region has the DNA TGTGCCAGCAGCTTAGGGCCAGACACCGGGGAGCTGTTTTTT. Amino acids: CASSLGPDTGELFF.

V usage is TRBV15 and J usage is TRBJ2-7; D remains ambiguous. Between the trimmed V and J ends, which lost 4 bases and 4 bases, there was a span of 14 bases. The germline CDR1 and CDR2 sequences are LNHNV and YYDKDF (reference sequence). The CDR3 totals 14 residues. The CDR3 protein is CATSTEKGSYEQYF. As DNA, the CDR3 is TGTGCCACCAGCACAGAGAAAGGGTCATACGAGCAGTACTTC.

The V and J genes are TRBV5-1 and TRBJ2-5; TRBD2 matches 13 bases. Trimming removed 4 bases from V and 9 bases from J; junction bases left unmatched: 6. The CDR3 is made up of 14 amino acids. CDR1 is SGHRS, CDR2 YFSETQ, per germline. DNA for the CDR3: TGCGCCAGCAGCCCCATGGGACTAGCGGGGCCCCAGTACTTC. Translation: CASSPMGLAGPQYF.

J is TRBJ1-4 and V is TRBV5-1, with a weak D call TRBD1 (5 bases). Per germline, CDR1 SGHRS and CDR2 YFSETQ. This CDR3 comprises 14 residues. V was pared by 5 bases and J by 2 bases, with 10 bases between. The CDR3, as DNA: TGCGCCAGCAGGGGGGTGCCCACTAATGAAAAACTGTTTTTT. Its translation is CASRGVPTNEKLFF.

Concerning this clone itself: Distinct nucleotide sequences in the sample also encode this CDR3. V gene TRBV6-6 combines with J gene TRBJ1-5; TRBD1 agrees at 8 bases. CDR1 MNHNY and CDR2 SVGAGI come from the germline V gene (reference sequence). This CDR3 has 16 residues. J gave up 4 bases and V 6 bases, and 11 bases lay outside the gene matches. Written as DNA, the CDR3 is TGTGCCAGCAGATCCCGCGGACAGGGAAGTAATCAGCCCCAGCATTTT. Translation: CASRSRGQGSNQPQHF.

The chain has TRBV28 and TRBJ2-7; 9 nucleotides match TRBD1. V dropped 4 bases and J dropped 4; count of bases not matched to a gene: 8. The CDR3 covers 15 residues. CDR1 and CDR2 (germline): MDHEN, SYDVKM. The CDR3 spells CASSSPGQGFYEQYF. The CDR3 DNA reads as TGTGCCAGCAGTTCACCGGGACAGGGTTTTTACGAGCAGTACTTC.